Many counts were recorded for the clone carrying this T cell receptor (beta chain). The antigen is undetermined. CDR3 length equals 16 residues. CDR1 is SEHNR, CDR2 FQNEAQ, per germline (reference sequence). Trimming removed 0 bases at V and 4 bases at J, with 14 bases between. Everyone who gave samples was a healthy Caucasian. Via MiXCR, TCRdb re-called the 5' RACE reads, giving one row per CDR3 protein. The sample holds hundreds of thousands of distinct CDR3 sequences; around 5.7% are singletons and the top ten take roughly 1.6%. This entry comes from a study of identical twins. Whole-study findings and limits: Low generation-probability sequences were in excess among twin-shared out-of-frame alpha sequences.

The chain is built from TRBV7-9 and TRBJ2-3; D is uncertain. The receptor's source is a man between 18 and 35 years old in good health. Sequenced material: naive T cells sorted from blood. The CDR3 here is CASSLALAPIADTQYF. The CDR3 DNA sequence: TGTGCCAGCAGCTTAGCGCTCGCACCAATCGCAGATACGCAGTATTTT.